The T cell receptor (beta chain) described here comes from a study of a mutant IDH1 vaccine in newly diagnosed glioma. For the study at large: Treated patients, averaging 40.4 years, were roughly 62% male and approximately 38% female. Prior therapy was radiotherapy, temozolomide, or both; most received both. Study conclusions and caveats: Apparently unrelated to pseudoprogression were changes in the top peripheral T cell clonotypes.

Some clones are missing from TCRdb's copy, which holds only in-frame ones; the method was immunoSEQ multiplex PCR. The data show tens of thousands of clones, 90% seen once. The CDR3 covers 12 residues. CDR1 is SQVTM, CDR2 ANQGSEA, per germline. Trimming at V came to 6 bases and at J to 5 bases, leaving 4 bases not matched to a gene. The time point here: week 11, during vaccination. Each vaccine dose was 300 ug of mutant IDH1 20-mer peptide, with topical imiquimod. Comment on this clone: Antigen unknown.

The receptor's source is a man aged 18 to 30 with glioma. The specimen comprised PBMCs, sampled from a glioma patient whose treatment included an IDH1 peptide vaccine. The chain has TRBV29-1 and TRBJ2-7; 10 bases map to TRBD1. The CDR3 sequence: CSVPGQGDEQYF. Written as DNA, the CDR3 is TGCAGCGTACCCGGACAGGGGGACGAGCAGTACTTC.